What follows are 2 T cell receptor beta chains derived from one specimen sequenced in a study of blood T cells in healthy people across ages. Primers used in a second PCR of about 7 to 11 cycles were a sample-barcoded 5' primer and a J-beta primer mix. TCRdb ran MiXCR on the 5' RACE reads and lists one entry per CDR3 protein. The sample holds hundreds of thousands of distinct CDR3 sequences, approximately 52% seen once. The sample consisted of blood. All receptors come from a woman of 80 years or more in good health.

To note about this clonotype: A single base separates this from a much larger clone, so it may be a read error. The chain couples TRBV20-1 to TRBJ2-7; 14 nucleotides agree with TRBD2. This CDR3 comprises 15 residues. Germline values: CDR1 DFQATT, CDR2 SNEGSKA (reference sequence). Trimming at V came to 2 bases and at J to 5 bases, leaving 5 bases not matched to a gene. Here the CDR3 reads CSARSGLAGVHEQYF. CDR3 in DNA: TGCAGTGCTAGATCGGGACTAGCGGGAGTACACGAGCAGTACTTC.

The chain employs TRBV15 and TRBJ2-3; no clear D. V lost 1 base and J lost 4, with 12 bases in between. Germline CDR1 and CDR2: LNHNV and YYDKDF (reference sequence). The CDR3 is 15 amino acids. The DNA for the CDR3 is TGTGCCACCAGCAGAGGAGATTTCAGCCCAGATACGCAGTATTTT. As protein: CATSRGDFSPDTQYF.